The 7 T cell receptor beta chains reported below all come from one sample, sequenced in a study of blood T cell repertoires in COVID-19. Produced via immunoSEQ multiplex PCR; TCRdb's table is partial and in-frame only. The repertoire has a few hundred thousand clones, approximately 86% of them found once; the top ten carry 3.6%. The source material was peripheral blood. The receptors originated from a young man with active or convalescent COVID-19.

J is TRBJ1-3 and V is TRBV29-1, with 8 nucleotides matching TRBD1. CDR3 length: 13 amino acids. Germline V lookup: CDR1 SQVTM, CDR2 ANQGSEA. Unmatched junction bases numbered 6, after V lost 7 bases and J lost 4 bases. CDR3 region: CSAQTGAGNTIYF. The CDR3 DNA follows: TGCAGCGCCCAGACAGGGGCAGGAAACACCATATATTTT.

V is TRBV2 and J is TRBJ2-1; D is uncertain. This CDR3 contains 11 residues. Germline V lookup: CDR1 SNHLY, CDR2 FYNNEI. Trimming removed 5 bases at V and 8 bases at J, with 7 bases between. The CDR3 protein is CASSYTYEQFF. The DNA of the CDR3 is TGTGCCAGCAGTTATACTTATGAGCAGTTCTTC.

This clone was observed a single time. The rearrangement links TRBV27 to TRBJ2-1, with D unclear. Trimming cost V 2 bases and J 12 bases, with 8 bases left between them. The CDR3 extends over 11 amino acids. The V gene's germline CDR1 is MNHEY and CDR2 SMNVEV (reference sequence). The CDR3 nucleotides read TGTGCCAGCAGTTTAGCTAATAGGCAGTTCTTC. Protein sequence: CASSLANRQFF.

The chain is built from TRBV5-4 and TRBJ2-4, with D maybe TRBD2 (7 bases). The CDR3 runs 13 residues. Trimming left V 4 bases short and J 8 bases short, with 13 bases between. Germline lookup yields CDR1 SGHNT and CDR2 YYREEE (reference sequence). The CDR3 spells CASSGGGADIQYF. Here the CDR3 DNA reads TGTGCCAGCAGCGGAGGGGGGGCAGACATTCAGTACTTC.

The chain has TRBV2 and TRBJ2-5; D is unresolved. V was pared by 2 bases and J by 5 bases, with 6 bases between. This CDR3 comprises 12 residues. Germline loops: CDR1 SNHLY, CDR2 FYNNEI. The CDR3 region has the DNA TGTGCCAGCAGTGAATCGGTGGAGACCCAGTACTTC. As protein: CASSESVETQYF.

A remark on this clone: Within the sample, other DNA sequences also encode this same CDR3. CDR3 sequence: CASSRDSSYEQYF. For the CDR3, the DNA is TGTGCCAGTAGCAGGGACAGCTCCTACGAGCAGTACTTC. V gene TRBV19 combines with J gene TRBJ2-7; 7 bases align to TRBD1. The length of the CDR3 is 13 residues. The V and J ends lost 6 bases and 0 bases, in that order; junction bases with no gene match: 2. Germline lookup yields CDR1 LNHDA and CDR2 SQIVND (reference sequence).

This chain links TRBV19 with TRBJ1-1; possibly TRBD1 for D (5 bases). The CDR3 runs 15 residues. The ends were cut back, 5 bases at V and 5 bases at J, with 18 bases in the middle. Germline CDR1 and CDR2: LNHDA and SQIVND (reference sequence). The CDR3 coding sequence is TGTGCCAGTAGTCCGCGTGGGAGGGGAGAGACTGAAGCTTTCTTT. Protein: CASSPRGRGETEAFF.